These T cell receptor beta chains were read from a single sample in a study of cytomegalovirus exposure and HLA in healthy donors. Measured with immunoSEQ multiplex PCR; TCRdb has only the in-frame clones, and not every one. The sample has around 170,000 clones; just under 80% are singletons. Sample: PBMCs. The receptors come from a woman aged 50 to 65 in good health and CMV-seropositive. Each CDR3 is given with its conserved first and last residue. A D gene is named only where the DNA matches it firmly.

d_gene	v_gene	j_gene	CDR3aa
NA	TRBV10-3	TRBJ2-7	CAIGVSDGAYEQYF
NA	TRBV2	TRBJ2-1	CASIPSALYNEQFF
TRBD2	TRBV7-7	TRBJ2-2	CASSPVTSGNTGELFF
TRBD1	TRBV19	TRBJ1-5	CASMRPGQGGNQPQHF
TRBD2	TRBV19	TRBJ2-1	CASSIGGRAPYNEQFF
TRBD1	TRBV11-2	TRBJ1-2	CASSTGQGRVYGYTF
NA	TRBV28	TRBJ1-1	CATKTTTEAFF
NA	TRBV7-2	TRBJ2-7	CASSLVPESLEQYF
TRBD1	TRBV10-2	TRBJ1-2	CASSQDRANYGYTF
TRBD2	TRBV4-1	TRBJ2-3	CASSQVSAGADTQYF
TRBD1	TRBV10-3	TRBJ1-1	CAISDLGTGVNTEAFF
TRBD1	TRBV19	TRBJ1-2	CASSTGQGNYGYTF
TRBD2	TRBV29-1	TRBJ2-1	CSGLAGDLYNEQFF
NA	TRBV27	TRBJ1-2	CAGSSGTYGYTF
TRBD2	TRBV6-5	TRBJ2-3	CASSPSGGSTDTQYF
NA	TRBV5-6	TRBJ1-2	CASSLDGKQTNYGYTF
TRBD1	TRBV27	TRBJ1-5	CASSLLGTGSQHF
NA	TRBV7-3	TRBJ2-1	CASSANSGYNEQFF
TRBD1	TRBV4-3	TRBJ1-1	CASSRRQGFWNTEAFF
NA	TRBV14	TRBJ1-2	CASSQDLEYGYTF
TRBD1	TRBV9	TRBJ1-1	CASSAGTVTEAFF
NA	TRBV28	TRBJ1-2	CASSLLLEVGYGYTF
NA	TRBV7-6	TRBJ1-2	CASSLSRDYGYTF
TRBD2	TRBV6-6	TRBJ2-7	CASSPGIAGGSEQYF
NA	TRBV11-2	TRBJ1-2	CASSLDPQGISGYTF
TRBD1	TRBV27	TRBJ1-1	CASSPRAPRGAIAFF
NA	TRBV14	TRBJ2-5	CASSQEGALASSETQYF
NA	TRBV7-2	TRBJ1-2	CASSPRPRGYGYTF
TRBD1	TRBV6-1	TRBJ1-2	CASRVPGQEIYGYTF
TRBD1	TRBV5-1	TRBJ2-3	CASSLGQGLTDTQYF
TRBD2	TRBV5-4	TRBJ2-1	CASSHQEREEQFF
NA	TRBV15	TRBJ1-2	CATSRERGVSGYTF
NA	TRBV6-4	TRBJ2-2	CASSFDKDTGELFF
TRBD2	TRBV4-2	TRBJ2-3	CASSPQRGTTDTQYF
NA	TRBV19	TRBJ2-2	CASMTPVANTGELFF
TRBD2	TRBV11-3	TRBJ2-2	CASSLTGGNTGELFF
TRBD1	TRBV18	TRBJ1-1	CASSPSGTGGRYTEAFF
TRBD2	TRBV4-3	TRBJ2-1	CASSPWTSGGEQFF
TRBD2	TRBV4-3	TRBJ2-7	CASSQQTSGADEQYF
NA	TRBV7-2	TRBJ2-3	CASSPSTDTQYF
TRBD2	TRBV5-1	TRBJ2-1	CASSGGLAGSNEQFF
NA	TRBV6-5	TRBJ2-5	CASTIDRGGETQYF
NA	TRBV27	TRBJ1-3	CASRPGGGNTIYF
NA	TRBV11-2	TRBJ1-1	CASSLTGARTEAFF